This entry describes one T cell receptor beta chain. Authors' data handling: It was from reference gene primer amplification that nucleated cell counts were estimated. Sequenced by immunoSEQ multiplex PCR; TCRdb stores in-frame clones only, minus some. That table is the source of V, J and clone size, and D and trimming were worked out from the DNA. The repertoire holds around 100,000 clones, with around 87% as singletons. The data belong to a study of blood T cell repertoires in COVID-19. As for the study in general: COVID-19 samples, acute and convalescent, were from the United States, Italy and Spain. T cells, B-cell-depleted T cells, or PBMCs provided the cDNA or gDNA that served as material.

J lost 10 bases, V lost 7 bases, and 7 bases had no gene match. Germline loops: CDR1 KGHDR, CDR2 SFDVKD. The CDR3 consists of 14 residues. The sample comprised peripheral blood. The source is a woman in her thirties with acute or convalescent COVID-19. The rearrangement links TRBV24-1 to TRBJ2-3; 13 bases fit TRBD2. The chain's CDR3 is CATSGLAGARAQYF. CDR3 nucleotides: TGTGCCACCAGCGGACTAGCGGGGGCCCGAGCGCAGTATTTT.